The clone carrying this T cell receptor (beta chain) has a count of ten or more. Antigen specificity is unknown. The data were taken from a study of identical twins. Study outcomes and limitations: Out-of-frame alpha sequences common to twins were enriched for low generation probability. Reduced insertions were recorded for abundant cord blood beta clonotypes, with no such pattern in memory repertoires. Out-of-frame beta chain sequences displayed weaker excess sharing between twins.

Trimming removed 7 bases from V and 2 bases from J; junction bases left unmatched: 7. The CDR3 consists of 15 residues. TCRdb reanalysed the 5' RACE reads using MiXCR and keeps one entry per CDR3 protein. Of around 490,000 distinct CDR3 sequences in the sample, approximately 20% were seen once. These records were also assigned to another study, of yellow fever vaccine responses in identical twins.

This clonotype was obtained from a woman aged 18-29 years in good health. V and J are TRBV12-3 or TRBV12-4 and TRBJ2-7, with 11 nucleotides matching TRBD2. The sequenced material came from CD4+ T cells sorted from blood. This CDR3 is CASTVGTSGAYEQYF. The CDR3 coding sequence is TGTGCCAGCACCGTCGGGACTAGCGGAGCCTACGAGCAGTACTTC.